In its sample, the clone carrying this T cell receptor beta chain was seen a few times. This sample is drawn from a study of radiotherapy plus CTLA-4 blockade in lung cancer. J was trimmed by 1 base and V by 6 bases; bases with no gene match: 5. The CDR3 runs to 18 residues. Germline CDR1 SNHLY, CDR2 FYNNEI. Measured with immunoSEQ multiplex PCR; TCRdb has only the in-frame clones, and not every one. The data show roughly 98,000 clones, roughly 80% seen once. The rearrangement links TRBV2 to TRBJ2-2, with TRBD2 matching over 16 bases. The sample here was peripheral blood, taken from a patient treated with radiotherapy plus ipilimumab. The clonotype was recovered from a human donor with non-small cell lung cancer who had a partial response to radiotherapy plus ipilimumab. CDR3 residues: CASRGLAGGELNTGELFF. DNA of the CDR3: TGTGCCAGCAGGGGACTAGCGGGAGGGGAGTTGAACACCGGGGAGCTGTTTTTT.